The T cell receptor (beta chain) under discussion was sequenced for a study of human T cells and chemical hapten exposure. The time point was: patch test 3, about 24 weeks after DPC sensitization. Treatment of the sample: therapeutic diphenylcyclopropenone sensitization with weekly scalp DPC. The CDR3 is made up of 12 amino acids. Germline CDR1 is WSHSY and CDR2 is SAAADI. V lost 3 bases to trimming and J lost 0 bases, with 0 bases between them. The study's library attached unique molecular identifiers to single cDNA molecules. From the RACE reads, TCRdb called clonotypes with MiXCR, one entry per CDR3 protein. The table lists 190,000 or so distinct CDR3 sequences, 24% of them singletons.

Sequenced here: whole blood, sampled in connection with sensitization to the hapten diphenylcyclopropenone (DPC). The V and J genes are TRBV10-2 and TRBJ2-4; D not certain. This TCR derives from a woman aged 40 to 55 with alopecia areata. Some clones in this sample may be carry-over from other donors' samples. The CDR3 protein is CASSEAKNIQYF. In DNA form, the CDR3 reads TGCGCCAGCAGTGAAGCCAAAAACATTCAGTACTTC.